This T cell receptor beta chain appears in the sequencing data of a study of cytomegalovirus exposure and HLA in healthy donors. About the study: The study placed around 80% of its 398 genotyped donors in the Caucasian-associated ancestry cluster.

Study-level findings and limits: Reported performance of the classifier showed diagnosis of cytomegalovirus status with high specificity and sensitivity. Later genetic work tied a missense DCLRE1C variant to beta-chain V and J trimming. For most subjects, TCR beta sequences were reported to predict HLA-A and HLA-B alleles with accuracy.

With respect to this clone: What it binds is unknown.

The PCR had 60 Vbeta and 13 Jbeta primers. Generated by immunoSEQ multiplex PCR, the TCRdb table keeps only in-frame clones and is missing some. Altogether 120,000 or so clones are present, about 80% being singletons, with the ten largest covering roughly 9.3%. This TCR was sampled from a woman between 50 and 59 years old in good health and CMV-seropositive. The sequencing input was PBMCs.

The CDR3 coding sequence is TGTGCCAGCAGTTATCGGGCGGGTACCGGGGAGCTGTTTTTT. It specifies CASSYRAGTGELFF. J is TRBJ2-2 and V is TRBV6-5, with a weak D call TRBD2 (5 bases). This CDR3 has 14 residues. Trimming shortened V by 3 bases and J by 5 bases, and 10 bases separated the two germline ends. Per the germline V gene, CDR1 is MNHEY and CDR2 is SVGAGI.